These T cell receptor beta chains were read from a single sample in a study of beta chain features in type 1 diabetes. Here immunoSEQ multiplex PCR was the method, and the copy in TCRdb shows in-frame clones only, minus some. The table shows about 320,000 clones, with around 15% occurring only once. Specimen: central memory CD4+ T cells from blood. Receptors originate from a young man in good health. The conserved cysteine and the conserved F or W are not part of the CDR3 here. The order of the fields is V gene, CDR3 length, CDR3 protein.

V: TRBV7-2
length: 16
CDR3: ASSITSASGGWLDTQY

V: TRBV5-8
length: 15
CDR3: ASSPSVGGGSYNEQF

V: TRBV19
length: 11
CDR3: ASSATSTDTQY

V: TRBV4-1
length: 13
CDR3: ASSQASGYSYEQY

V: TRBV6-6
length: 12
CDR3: ASSHVRDKNIQY

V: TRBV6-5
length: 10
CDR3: ASSRTGGGYT

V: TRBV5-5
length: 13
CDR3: ASSLRLAGADTQY

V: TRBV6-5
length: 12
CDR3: ASSLGQNTGELF

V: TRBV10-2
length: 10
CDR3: ASSSGARDQY

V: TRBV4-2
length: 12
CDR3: ASNLAGGRKEQF

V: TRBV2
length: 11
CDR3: ASNDRGPDTQY

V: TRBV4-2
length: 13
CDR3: ASSQVGVDDEKLF

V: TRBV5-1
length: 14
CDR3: ASSLATGANTGELF

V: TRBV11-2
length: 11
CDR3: ASSLGAGTEAF

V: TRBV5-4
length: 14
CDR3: ASSGGLLGRIDEQF

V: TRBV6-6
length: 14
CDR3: ASSYSPHSGANVLT

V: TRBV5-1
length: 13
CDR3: ASSLGGSRTDTQY